The clone carrying this T cell receptor beta chain has just one count. Per the germline V gene, CDR1 is LNHNV and CDR2 is YYDKDF (reference sequence). The CDR3 extends over 14 amino acids. Trimming removed 5 bases from V and 2 bases from J; junction bases left unmatched: 4. The sample belongs to a study of T cell changes during pregnancy in multiple sclerosis. TCRdb keeps only in-frame clones here, not all; method: immunoSEQ multiplex PCR. The profile shows some 51,000 clones, 90% to 95% of them singletons. The chain recombines TRBV15 with TRBJ2-7, with 9 nucleotides matching TRBD1. Sequencing was performed on CD8+ T cells from peripheral blood mononuclear cells, taken in the first trimester of pregnancy. This TCR was recovered from a female donor with multiple sclerosis, enrolled in a pregnancy study. CDR3 DNA sequence: TGTGCCACCAGCCAGGGGACAGGGCCCTACGAGCAGTACTTC. Translation: CATSQGTGPYEQYF.